This T cell receptor beta chain stems from a study of CD8+ T cells in alopecia areata. The study team obtained lesional scalp punch biopsies and peripheral blood from alopecia areata patients. Findings and limits, study-wide: In patients, TCRs were shared less clearly than in mice, and HLA may possibly be involved.

This CDR3 contains 19 residues. Germline V gene lookup returns CDR1 SGHDN and CDR2 FVKESK. V was shortened by 1 base and J by 0 bases, with 21 bases between the two germline ends. Reverse transcription of extracted RNA yielded cDNA, which provided the sequencing template. TCRdb's table, derived via immunoSEQ multiplex PCR, lists solely in-frame clones and lacks some. The sample has under 300,000 clones; roughly two thirds are singletons. Comments on this clone: Its antigen is unidentified.

The clonotype was recovered from a human donor with alopecia areata. The chain combines TRBV14 with TRBJ2-5; no definite D call. The sample consisted of CD4+ T cells sorted from blood, taken at week 0. The CDR3 coding sequence is TGTGCCAGCAGCCAAGCGAGGAATCAGAGACGACAATACCAAGAGACCCAGTACTTC. Residues: CASSQARNQRRQYQETQYF. Filled out from reference TRBV14 and TRBJ2-5, the complete variable domain reads EAGVTQFPSHSVIEKGQTVTLRCDPISGHDNLYWYRRVMGKEIKFLLHFVKESKQDESGMPNNRFLAERTGGTYSTLKVQPAELEDSGVYFCASSQARNQRRQYQETQYFGPGTRLLVL.